The 26 T cell receptor beta chains in this list originate from one sample, sequenced in a study of cytomegalovirus exposure and HLA in healthy donors. PCR was performed using 60 Vbeta and 13 Jbeta primers. Assay used: immunoSEQ multiplex PCR; TCRdb lists only in-frame clones, some missing. The sample lists 170,000 or so clones, about four fifths occurring once. The sequenced material came from PBMCs. These TCRs come from a woman between 50 and 59 years old in good health and CMV-seropositive.

This clone was seen a handful of times. The chain combines TRBV6-1 with TRBJ1-6; a possible D gene is TRBD1 (6 bases). Germline-derived CDR1 and CDR2 are MNHNS and SASEGT. The CDR3 sequence is 14 residues long. Trimming shortened V by 6 bases and J by 10 bases, and 16 bases separated the two germline ends. The CDR3 spells CASRETGGGSPLHF. The CDR3 DNA reads as TGTGCCAGCAGGGAGACAGGAGGTGGATCACCCCTCCACTTT.

V and J are TRBV11-2 and TRBJ1-1; TRBD1 matches at 9 bases. This CDR3 is built from 16 residues. The germline CDR1 and CDR2 sequences are SGHAT and FQNNGV. V gave up 5 bases and J gave up 2 bases; unmatched junction bases: 9. Written as DNA, the CDR3 is TGTGCCAGCAGCCGTAAGACAGGGGGTCCAAACACTGAAGCTTTCTTT. This sequence encodes CASSRKTGGPNTEAFF.

This chain links TRBV9 with TRBJ1-2; the D gene is possibly TRBD1 (5 bases). The CDR3 loop spans 14 amino acids. Germline lookup yields CDR1 SGDLS and CDR2 YYNGEE. Trimming cost V 0 bases and J 4 bases, with 10 bases left between them. CDR3 amino acids: CASSVGGTSYGYTF. Written as DNA, the CDR3 is TGTGCCAGCAGCGTAGGCGGGACGAGCTATGGCTACACCTTC. The variable domain in full, with the rest retrieved from reference TRBV9 and TRBJ1-2, is DSGVTQTPKHLITATGQRVTLRCSPRSGDLSVYWYQQSLDQGLQFLIQYYNGEERAKGNILERFSAQQFPDLHSELNLSSLELGDSALYFCASSVGGTSYGYTFGSGTRLTVV.

The chain employs TRBV19 and TRBJ2-7, with 13 bases aligning to TRBD2. The CDR3 extends over 15 amino acids. Germline trimming cut 5 bases from V and 2 bases from J; bases unmatched to any gene: 3. CDR1 is LNHDA, CDR2 SQIVND, per germline (reference sequence). CDR3 region: CASSSGLAGPYEQYF. CDR3 sequence (DNA): TGTGCCAGTAGTTCGGGACTAGCGGGACCCTACGAGCAGTACTTC.

This sequence joins TRBV19 and TRBJ1-3; D gene uncertain. The germline gives CDR1 LNHDA, CDR2 SQIVND (reference sequence). The CDR3 extends over 13 amino acids. Trimming pared 3 bases from V and 4 bases from J, leaving 7 bases between. CDR3 DNA sequence: TGTGCCAGTAGTATCGCAGGAGGAAACACCATATATTTT. Translation: CASSIAGGNTIYF.

This clone showed up just a few times. The J gene is TRBJ1-2, the V gene TRBV18; TRBD1 might be the D (6 bases). The CDR3 contains 13 residues. Germline V gene sequence: CDR1 KGHSH, CDR2 LQKENI. The V gene lost 4 bases and the J gene lost 6 bases, with 12 bases spanning the gap. CDR3 bases: TGTGCCAGCTCACTCGGGGGGCAGGATGGCTACACCTTC. Translation: CASSLGGQDGYTF.

This clone was seen a few times. The chain has TRBV5-6 and TRBJ2-3; D unclear. Germline loops: CDR1 SGHDT, CDR2 YYEEEE. The V end was cut by 2 bases, the J end by 4 bases, with 5 bases between. The CDR3 is 12 residues long. Here the CDR3 DNA reads TGTGCCAGCAGCTTTGAGCCAGATACGCAGTATTTT. Translation: CASSFEPDTQYF.

This sequence joins TRBV5-1 and TRBJ1-1, with TRBD1 matching 7 bases. Per germline, CDR1 SGHRS and CDR2 YFSETQ. V was clipped by 4 bases and J by 0 bases; unmatched bases: 6. The CDR3 runs to 15 residues. The CDR3 region is CASSAFGTVNTEAFF. The CDR3 nucleotides read TGCGCCAGCAGCGCCTTCGGGACAGTGAACACTGAAGCTTTCTTT.

V usage is TRBV6-4 and J usage is TRBJ2-1, with 8 bases that match TRBD2. The V gene's germline CDR1 is MRHNA and CDR2 SNTAGT. The CDR3 is made up of 15 amino acids. Losses at the gene ends were 0 bases for V and 8 bases for J; bases not matched to a gene: 6. CDR3 amino acids: CASSDSSGSSYEQFF. CDR3 DNA sequence: TGTGCCAGCAGTGACTCCAGCGGGAGCAGTTATGAGCAGTTCTTC.

This chain uses TRBV18 with TRBJ1-1; tentatively, D is TRBD1 (6 bases). Germline V gives CDR1 KGHSH, CDR2 LQKENI. V lost 5 bases and J 1 base, leaving 11 bases between the germline ends. The CDR3 consists of 14 residues. The CDR3 DNA reads as TGTGCCAGCTCATCCAGGGGAACGAACACTGAAGCTTTCTTT. Protein: CASSSRGTNTEAFF.

The chain combines TRBV11-3 with TRBJ2-1, with 8 bases identical to TRBD1. The CDR3 covers 17 residues. Germline V gene sequence: CDR1 SGHNT, CDR2 YENEEA. With V trimmed by 5 bases and J by 0 bases, 9 bases remained unmatched. The CDR3 sequence is CASSGHRGISSYNEQFF. The CDR3 DNA reads TGTGCCAGCAGCGGTCACAGGGGGATTAGCTCCTACAATGAGCAGTTCTTC.

The DNA for the CDR3 is TGTGCCAGCAGCCTTAGACACGAGGAGACCCAGTACTTC. Its protein is CASSLRHEETQYF. This chain connects TRBV5-4 to TRBJ2-5, with D unresolved. The CDR3 totals 13 residues. The V gene lost 4 bases and the J gene lost 5 bases, with 12 bases spanning the gap. Germline CDR1 SGHNT, CDR2 YYREEE (reference sequence).

This clone was seen just once. The J gene is TRBJ1-2, the V gene TRBV6-5, with TRBD1 as a possible D gene (6 bases). Between the trimmed V and J ends, which lost 7 bases and 5 bases, there was a span of 20 bases. The CDR3 is 15 residues long. From germline, CDR1 is MNHEY and CDR2 SVGAGI. The CDR3 sequence: CASNRRGALRYGYTF. CDR3 DNA sequence: TGTGCCAGCAACCGCAGGGGCGCCTTGAGATATGGCTACACCTTC.

A few counts support this clone. CDR3: CATTRDPGQGNQPQHF. Here the CDR3 DNA reads TGTGCCACCACCAGGGATCCGGGACAGGGCAATCAGCCCCAGCATTTT. The V gene is TRBV15, the J gene TRBJ1-5; 8 bases are a match to TRBD1. Trimming at V came to 7 bases and at J to 2 bases, leaving 10 bases not matched to a gene. CDR3 length: 16 amino acids. Germline V CDR1 and CDR2: LNHNV, YYDKDF (reference sequence). Variable domain in full (rest from reference TRBV15 and TRBJ1-5): DAMVIQNPRYQVTQFGKPVTLSCSQTLNHNVMYWYQQKSSQAPKLLFHYYDKDFNNEADTPDNFQSRRPNTSFCFLDIRSPGLGDTAMYLCATTRDPGQGNQPQHFGDGTRLSIL.

The chain links TRBV19 to TRBJ1-2, with 9 positions matching TRBD1. The CDR3 contains 16 residues. Germline loops: CDR1 LNHDA, CDR2 SQIVND (reference sequence). V was clipped by 3 bases and J by 4 bases; unmatched bases: 9. Written as DNA, the CDR3 is TGTGCCAGTAGTATGACAGGGGGGATCTCAGGCTATGGCTACACCTTC. It specifies CASSMTGGISGYGYTF.

The chain links TRBV10-3 to TRBJ1-1; D is perhaps TRBD1 (5 bases). The CDR3 is 16 amino acids. Germline values: CDR1 ENHRY, CDR2 SYGVKD. The V end lost 7 bases, the J end lost 1 base, and 19 bases lay between the germline ends. CDR3 residues: CAIMSVVKGRNTEAFF. Here the CDR3 DNA reads TGTGCCATCATGTCAGTGGTGAAGGGGCGGAACACTGAAGCTTTCTTT.

The genes are TRBV28 and TRBJ1-1; 10 bases align to TRBD1. In germline, CDR1 is MDHEN, CDR2 SYDVKM. The V segment lost 5 bases and the J segment 7 bases; nucleotides outside the gene matches: 10. The CDR3 sequence is 15 residues long. The CDR3 region is CASSPEGQGSIEAFF. CDR3 nucleotide sequence: TGTGCCAGCAGTCCTGAGGGACAGGGGTCAATTGAAGCTTTCTTT.

CDR3 nucleotides: TGTGCCAGCAGCCGCGGGAGCGGTCTCTCCTACGAGCAGTACTTC. Translating gives CASSRGSGLSYEQYF. The chain joins TRBV7-3 to TRBJ2-5; TRBD2 agrees at 7 bases. The better agreement between TRBJ2-7 and the DNA end casts doubt on the J call. This CDR3 has 15 residues. Per the germline V gene, CDR1 is SGHTA and CDR2 is FQGTGA.

The gene calls are TRBV19 and TRBJ1-5, with D tentatively TRBD1 (6 bases). Trimming shortened V by 7 bases and J by 6 bases, and 19 bases separated the two germline ends. Germline CDR1 is LNHDA and CDR2 is SQIVND (reference sequence). This CDR3 has 15 residues. This CDR3 is CASKRSAGAGQPQHF. The CDR3 DNA is TGTGCCAGTAAGAGGTCCGCGGGGGCTGGTCAGCCCCAGCATTTT.

The chain recombines TRBV4-3 with TRBJ1-1; possible D gene TRBD1, 5 bases. Germline V CDR1 and CDR2: LGHNA, YSLEER. V dropped 2 bases and J dropped 4 bases, with 11 bases sitting between them. This CDR3 has 14 amino acids. The DNA of the CDR3 is TGCGCCAGCAGCCAAAGGGAGGGGTCCACTGAAGCTTTCTTT. As protein: CASSQREGSTEAFF.

This chain links TRBV27 with TRBJ1-5; TRBD1 agrees at 7 bases. CDR1 and CDR2 from the germline V gene are MNHEY and SMNVEV (reference sequence). With 5 bases clipped from V and 4 bases from J, the junction kept 5 bases outside the gene matches. The CDR3 has 14 residues. The CDR3 sequence: CASSNDRVNQPQHF. The DNA for the CDR3 is TGTGCCAGCAGTAACGACAGGGTTAATCAGCCCCAGCATTTT.

V is TRBV7-2 and J is TRBJ2-3; no clear D. The CDR3 is made up of 15 amino acids. V lost 6 bases and J 1 base, leaving 14 bases between the germline ends. CDR1 is SGHTA and CDR2 is FQGNSA in the germline V gene. The DNA of the CDR3 is TGTGCCAGCAGACCTCTAACCGTACGCACAGATACGCAGTATTTT. Its translation: CASRPLTVRTDTQYF. The variable domain in full, with the rest retrieved from reference TRBV7-2 and TRBJ2-3, is GAGVSQSPSNKVTEKGKDVELRCDPISGHTALYWYRQSLGQGLEFLIYFQGNSAPDKSGLPSDRFSAERTGGSVSTLTIQRTQQEDSAVYLCASRPLTVRTDTQYFGPGTRLTVL.

The chain links TRBV27 to TRBJ1-6; D uncertain. V dropped 6 bases and J dropped 0 bases, with 9 bases sitting between them. The CDR3 totals 15 residues. Germline V lookup: CDR1 MNHEY, CDR2 SMNVEV (reference sequence). The CDR3: CASRVLSSYNSPLHF. DNA for the CDR3: TGTGCCAGCAGAGTACTGAGCTCCTATAATTCACCCCTCCACTTT.

The J gene is TRBJ1-6, the V gene TRBV2; no clear D gene. The CDR3 has 14 residues. Trimming removed 1 base at V and 5 bases at J, with 6 bases between. The V gene's germline CDR1 is SNHLY and CDR2 FYNNEI. In nucleotides, the CDR3 is TGTGCCAGCAGTGAAGGACGGGATAATTCACCCCTCCACTTT. This gives the protein CASSEGRDNSPLHF.

The chain combines TRBV25-1 with TRBJ2-5; D is unresolved. The CDR3 is 13 amino acids. Germline V CDR1 and CDR2: MGHDK, SYGVNS. The V gene lost 8 bases and the J gene lost 0 bases, with 10 bases spanning the gap. CDR3 sequence reads: CASLQANQETQYF. The DNA for the CDR3 is TGTGCCAGCCTGCAGGCTAACCAAGAGACCCAGTACTTC.

The chain carries TRBV18 and TRBJ1-1; D is perhaps TRBD1 (6 bases). The CDR3 loop spans 14 amino acids. The ends were cut back, 3 bases at V and 2 bases at J, with 10 bases in the middle. The germline CDR1 and CDR2 sequences are KGHSH and LQKENI. CDR3 sequence (DNA): TGTGCCAGCTCACCTAACAGGGTCAACACTGAAGCTTTCTTT. Translated, it gives CASSPNRVNTEAFF.